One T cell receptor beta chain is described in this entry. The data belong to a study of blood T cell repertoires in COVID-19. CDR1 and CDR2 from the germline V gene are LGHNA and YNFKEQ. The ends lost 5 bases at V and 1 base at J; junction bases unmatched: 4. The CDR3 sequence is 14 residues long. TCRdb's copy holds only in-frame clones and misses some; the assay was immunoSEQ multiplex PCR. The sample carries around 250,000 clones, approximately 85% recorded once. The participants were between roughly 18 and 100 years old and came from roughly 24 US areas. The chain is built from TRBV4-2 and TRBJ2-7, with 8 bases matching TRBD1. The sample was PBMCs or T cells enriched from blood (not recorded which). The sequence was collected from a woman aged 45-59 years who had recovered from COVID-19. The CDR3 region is CASSYGQGSYEQYF. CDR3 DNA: TGTGCCAGCAGCTACGGACAGGGTTCCTACGAGCAGTACTTC.